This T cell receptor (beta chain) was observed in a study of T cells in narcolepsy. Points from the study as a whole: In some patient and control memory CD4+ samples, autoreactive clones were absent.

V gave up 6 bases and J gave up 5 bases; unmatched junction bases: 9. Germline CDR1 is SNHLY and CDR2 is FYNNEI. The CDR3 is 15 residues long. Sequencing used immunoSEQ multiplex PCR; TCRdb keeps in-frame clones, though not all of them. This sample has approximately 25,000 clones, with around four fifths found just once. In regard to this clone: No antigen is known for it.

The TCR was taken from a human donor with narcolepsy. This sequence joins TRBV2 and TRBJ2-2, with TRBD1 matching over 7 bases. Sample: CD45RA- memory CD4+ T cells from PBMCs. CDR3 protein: CASRETGMVTGELFF. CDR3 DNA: TGTGCCAGCAGGGAGACAGGGATGGTAACCGGGGAGCTGTTTTTT.